The 17 T cell receptor beta chains given below trace back to one sample, sequenced in a study of tumor-infiltrating lymphocytes in primary liver carcinoma. Unsorted bulk tissue (roughly 17-34 mg) underwent RNA and DNA co-extraction. The authors made TCR beta cDNA from roughly 480 ng total RNA with a constant-region primer. Three rounds of nested multiplex PCR with slightly modified ARM-PCR produced TCR beta libraries. The first two PCR rounds used TRBV1-TRBV30 forward primers with a C-beta reverse primer, roughly 11 cycles each. TCRdb analysed the multiplex PCR reads with MiXCR anew, one entry per CDR3 protein. The sample records around 120,000 distinct CDR3 sequences, 50% to 65% being singletons. Sequencing input: liver tumor tissue from sampling region 1. Subset: tumor region T1, superior pole. The source is a woman aged 60-75 years with primary liver carcinoma and hepatitis B virus infection.

This clonotype appeared a few times. J is TRBJ2-3 and V is TRBV7-9; 10 bases are shared with TRBD2. The germline V gene has CDR1 SEHNR and CDR2 FQNEAQ (reference sequence). This CDR3 spans 18 amino acids. With V trimmed by 0 bases and J by 6 bases, 12 bases remained unmatched. CDR3: CASSLALVSWTSGDTQYF. The CDR3 region has the DNA TGTGCCAGCAGCTTAGCGCTAGTATCTTGGACTAGCGGTGATACGCAGTATTTT.

Regarding this clonotype: This sequence may be a read error, since a much larger clone differs from it by one base. The genes are TRBV4-1 and TRBJ2-7; 8 bases agree with TRBD1. V trimming: 10 bases; J trimming: 3 bases; junction bases outside the gene matches: 8. The CDR3 runs to 13 residues. In germline, CDR1 is MGHRA, CDR2 YSYEKL. CDR3 loop: CANRGNGRYEQYF. Written as DNA, the CDR3 is TGCGCCAACAGGGGGAACGGCCGCTACGAGCAGTACTTC.

The rearrangement uses TRBV28 and TRBJ2-4; D remains ambiguous. The CDR3 is 15 amino acids. Deletions cut 7 bases from V and 2 bases from J, with 15 bases between. Germline V gene data show CDR1 as MDHEN and CDR2 as SYDVKM. As DNA, the CDR3 is TGTGCCAGCACTTTTACTGGCGGAACCAAAAACATTCAGTACTTC. Translation gives CASTFTGGTKNIQYF.

This clonotype was counted at least ten times. This chain joins TRBV12-3 or TRBV12-4 and TRBJ1-2; possibly TRBD1 for D (6 bases). The CDR3 runs 12 residues. Trimming pared 6 bases from V and 7 bases from J, leaving 12 bases between. CDR3: CASRTGGAGYTF. CDR3 nucleotide sequence: TGTGCCAGCAGGACAGGAGGTGCTGGCTACACCTTC.

The table lists this clonotype with many counts. V and J are TRBV29-1 and TRBJ2-6, with D perhaps assigned TRBD1 or TRBD2 (6 bases each). The ends were cut back, 6 bases at V and 2 bases at J, with 11 bases in the middle. Germline V lookup: CDR1 SQVTM, CDR2 ANQGSEA. The CDR3 sequence is 14 residues long. CDR3 in amino acids: CSVEGGTGANVLTF. CDR3 coding DNA: TGCAGCGTAGAGGGGGGCACTGGGGCCAACGTCCTGACTTTC. Together with reference TRBV29-1 and TRBJ2-6, the CDR3 gives the full variable domain: SAVISQKPSRDICQRGTSLTIQCQVDSQVTMMFWYRQQPGQSLTLIATANQGSEATYESGFVIDKFPISRPNLTFSTLTVSNMSPEDSSIYLCSVEGGTGANVLTFGAGSRLTVL.

This clonotype has a handful of counts. Its ends do not fully match the called genes, so a read error is possible. The gene calls are TRBV6-5 and TRBJ2-2, with a weak D call TRBD2 (7 bases). Germline V gives CDR1 MNHEY, CDR2 SVGAGI. The CDR3 is 19 amino acids. In nucleotides, the CDR3 is TGTACCAGCAGCCCCTCCCCGACAGGTGTCGGGACTAACGTCGGGGAGCTGTTTTTT. Amino acid sequence: CTSSPSPTGVGTNVGELFF.

Of note for this clonotype: This may be a read error, as it is one base from a much larger clone. The chain employs TRBV12-3 or TRBV12-4 and TRBJ1-1, with 12 bases that match TRBD1. The CDR3 has 18 residues. The DNA for the CDR3 is TGTGCCAACAGTTTCCTGGGGACGGTAGGGACAGGGGGCCTTTGGGCTTTCTTT. This encodes CANSFLGTVGTGGLWAFF.

To note about this clonotype: This may be a read error: a much more frequent sequence differs by one nucleotide. The chain has TRBV29-1 and TRBJ1-2; 10 positions match TRBD1. V shed 8 bases and J 6 bases; nucleotides not matched to a gene: 12. The CDR3 runs 14 residues. Germline V CDR1 and CDR2: SQVTM, ANQGSEA. The DNA of the CDR3 is TGCAGCACTGGGGACAGGGGTTCGATTCATGGCTACACCTTC. Amino acid sequence: CSTGDRGSIHGYTF.

This clonotype is medium-sized by share. The V and J genes are TRBV11-2 and TRBJ2-7; a possible D gene is TRBD1 (5 bases). Trimming left V 0 bases short and J 4 bases short, with 13 bases between. CDR1 and CDR2 from the germline V gene are SGHAT and FQNNGV. The CDR3 contains 15 residues. The CDR3 loop is CASSLDTGPGYEQYF. The CDR3, as DNA: TGTGCCAGCAGCTTAGATACAGGCCCAGGGTACGAGCAGTACTTC.

For this clonotype: The junction departs from germline at one end; a sequencing error may be responsible. CDR3 amino acids: CDSSLDEVGSVYNEQFF. The CDR3 DNA sequence: TGTGACAGCAGCTTAGATGAGGTGGGATCGGTGTACAATGAGCAGTTTTTC. J is TRBJ2-1 and V is TRBV11-2; no reliable D call. In germline, CDR1 is SGHAT, CDR2 FQNNGV. The CDR3 is 17 residues long.

This clonotype showed up just once. J is TRBJ1-2 and V is TRBV11-2, with 7 bases aligning to TRBD1. This CDR3 has 12 residues. The germline gives CDR1 SGHAT, CDR2 FQNNGV. J was trimmed by 8 bases and V by 8 bases; bases with no gene match: 8. The CDR3 loop reads CASAPQGWGYTF. The CDR3 bases are TGTGCCAGCGCCCCACAGGGGTGGGGCTACACCTTC.

The genes are TRBV19 and TRBJ2-3, with 7 bases matching TRBD2. The V segment lost 6 bases and the J segment 6 bases; nucleotides outside the gene matches: 6. The CDR3 loop spans 13 amino acids. The germline CDR1 and CDR2 sequences are LNHDA and SQIVND (reference sequence). CDR3 amino acids: CASSRLAGDTQYF. The DNA of the CDR3 is TGTGCCAGTAGCCGACTAGCTGGGGATACGCAGTATTTT.

To note about this clonotype: A read error may be the cause here, since a much bigger clone is one base away. V is TRBV6-2 or TRBV6-3 and J is TRBJ2-7; D uncertain. CDR3 length: 11 amino acids. Germline CDR1 is MNHEY and CDR2 is SVGEGT. The CDR3 spells CTSSSFYEQYF. CDR3 DNA sequence: TGTACCAGCAGCTCCTTCTACGAGCAGTACTTC.

Details on this clonotype: This may stem from a read error, because a much larger clone lies one nucleotide away. The gene calls are TRBV7-9 and TRBJ1-5, with D perhaps matching TRBD1 (5 bases). V lost 1 base and J 2 bases, leaving 9 bases between the germline ends. The CDR3 is 15 residues long. Per the germline V gene, CDR1 is SEHNR and CDR2 is FQNEAQ (reference sequence). CDR3 residues: CASSLDGGGNQPQHF. The CDR3 DNA is TGTGCCAGCAGCTTAGACGGGGGGGGCAATCAGCCCCAGCATTTT.

V gene TRBV4-1 combines with J gene TRBJ2-1; D uncertain. Germline-derived CDR1 and CDR2 are MGHRA and YSYEKL. The V and J ends lost 4 bases and 1 base respectively, with 11 bases between them. The CDR3 is made up of 15 amino acids. The CDR3: CASSPIACSYNEQFF. In DNA, the CDR3 is TGCGCCAGCAGCCCCATAGCTTGTTCCTACAATGAGCAGTTCTTC.

The rearrangement links TRBV5-4 to TRBJ2-7, with TRBD2 matching 10 bases. Germline values: CDR1 SGHNT, CDR2 YYREEE (reference sequence). V lost 9 bases to trimming and J lost 5 bases; unmatched junction nucleotides: 8. The CDR3 totals 13 residues. The DNA of the CDR3 is TGTGCCACCCCCTCGGGGACTAGCGACGAGCAGTACTTC. Translated, it gives CATPSGTSDEQYF. Looking up the rest from reference TRBV5-4 and TRBJ2-7 gives the full variable domain: ETGVTQSPTHLIKTRGQQVTLRCSSQSGHNTVSWYQQALGQGPQFIFQYYREEENGRGNFPPRFSGLQFPNYSSELNVNALELDDSALYLCATPSGTSDEQYFGPGTRLTVT.

Concerning this clonotype: Its ends do not fully match the called genes, so a read error is possible. The chain combines TRBV6-5 with TRBJ1-1; TRBD1 might be the D (5 bases). CDR1 and CDR2 from the germline V gene are MNHEY and SVGAGI. The CDR3 consists of 16 residues. The CDR3 nucleotides are TGTGCCAGCAGTCCCGGCGGGAGGGGCATGAACACTGAAACTTTCTTT. Translated, it gives CASSPGGRGMNTETFF.